These 30 T cell receptor beta chains originate from one sample sequenced in a study of T cell responses to AZD1222 COVID-19 vaccine. Here immunoSEQ multiplex PCR was the method, and the copy in TCRdb shows in-frame clones only, minus some. The sample carries about 93,000 clones, 80% to 90% recorded once. Source: peripheral blood, taken on day 0 of AZD1222 vaccination. The receptors shown here come from an adult in good health.

The V and J genes are TRBV10-3 and TRBJ2-1; 9 bases line up with TRBD2. Looked up from germline, CDR1 is ENHRY and CDR2 is SYGVKD. The CDR3 loop spans 15 amino acids. V shed 4 bases, J shed 10 bases, and the junction held 11 bases outside the gene matches. In DNA form, the CDR3 reads TGTGCCATCAGTGTTAGTATCTTGGCGGGAGGGGAGCAGTTCTTC. Its protein is CAISVSILAGGEQFF.

The rearrangement links TRBV18 to TRBJ2-6; D is undetermined. CDR3 length: 15 residues. Per the germline V gene, CDR1 is KGHSH and CDR2 is LQKENI. V lost 6 bases to trimming and J lost 4 bases, with 13 bases between them. The CDR3 region has the DNA TGTGCCAGCTCCCTGACCCCCGGGGGGGCCAACGTCCTGACTTTC. This translates into CASSLTPGGANVLTF.

In this sample, this clone turned up a few times. The V gene is TRBV14, the J gene TRBJ2-7; 9 bases align to TRBD1. Germline V gene data show CDR1 as SGHDN and CDR2 as FVKESK. J lost 5 bases, V lost 2 bases, and 7 bases had no gene match. This CDR3 has 15 amino acids. The CDR3 region is CASSQPGQGSHEQYF. CDR3 DNA: TGTGCCAGCAGCCAACCTGGACAGGGGAGCCACGAGCAGTACTTC. The whole variable domain, filled in from reference TRBV14 and TRBJ2-7, reads EAGVTQFPSHSVIEKGQTVTLRCDPISGHDNLYWYRRVMGKEIKFLLHFVKESKQDESGMPNNRFLAERTGGTYSTLKVQPAELEDSGVYFCASSQPGQGSHEQYFGPGTRLTVT.

This clone came up a few times. The chain carries TRBV19 and TRBJ1-5; tentatively, D is TRBD1 (5 bases). CDR1 LNHDA and CDR2 SQIVND come from the germline V gene (reference sequence). V was cut by 3 bases and J by 5 bases, with 14 bases left in between. The length of the CDR3 is 15 residues. CDR3 nucleotides: TGTGCCAGTAGTATTCTGGCAGGGAGAGATCAGCCCCAGCATTTT. It yields the protein CASSILAGRDQPQHF.

This chain links TRBV30 with TRBJ1-5; D is possibly TRBD1 (5 bases). CDR1 and CDR2 (germline): GTSNPN, SVGIG (reference sequence). With 3 bases removed from V and 3 bases from J, the gap between germline ends came to 15 bases. The CDR3 is 15 amino acids. In DNA form, the CDR3 reads TGTGCCTGGAGAGGTAAGGGGCCCCTCAATCAGCCCCAGCATTTT. The encoded protein is CAWRGKGPLNQPQHF.

This chain links TRBV9 with TRBJ1-4, with 8 bases lining up with TRBD1. This CDR3 contains 15 residues. With V trimmed by 4 bases and J by 6 bases, 8 bases remained unmatched. Looked up from germline, CDR1 is SGDLS and CDR2 is YYNGEE. CDR3 in amino acids: CASSKSGGGYEKLFF. CDR3 nucleotides: TGTGCCAGCAGCAAATCAGGGGGCGGGTATGAAAAACTGTTTTTT.

This chain connects TRBV11-3 to TRBJ2-5; TRBD1 or TRBD2 may be the D gene (5 bases each). The length of the CDR3 is 15 residues. Trimming pared 4 bases from V and 2 bases from J, leaving 14 bases between. Germline lookup yields CDR1 SGHNT and CDR2 YENEEA. The CDR3 spells CASSYRGEAQETQYF. Written as DNA, the CDR3 is TGTGCCAGCAGCTATCGGGGCGAAGCTCAAGAGACCCAGTACTTC.

The chain uses TRBV30 and TRBJ2-7, with 7 bases that match TRBD2. The CDR3 consists of 15 residues. After removal of 0 bases from V and 2 bases from J, the junction contained 7 bases not matched to a gene. The germline V gene encodes CDR1 GTSNPN and CDR2 SVGIG (reference sequence). The CDR3 loop reads CAWSVSGTATYEQYF. CDR3 nucleotides: TGTGCCTGGAGTGTCAGCGGGACTGCCACCTACGAGCAGTACTTC. Full variable domain (rest looked up from reference TRBV30 and TRBJ2-7): SQTIHQWPATLVQPVGSPLSLECTVEGTSNPNLYWYRQAAGRGLQLLFYSVGIGQISSEVPQNLSASRPQDRQFILSSKKLLLSDSGFYLCAWSVSGTATYEQYFGPGTRLTVT.

The CDR3 loop is CASSQDFDINYGYTF. CDR3 coding DNA: TGTGCCAGCAGCCAAGATTTCGACATTAACTATGGCTACACCTTC. This chain uses TRBV4-2 with TRBJ1-2; D call uncertain. Looked up from germline, CDR1 is LGHNA and CDR2 is YNFKEQ. The CDR3 is made up of 15 amino acids. V lost 0 bases to trimming and J lost 1 base, with 9 bases between them.

This clone was seen just once. V and J are TRBV7-9 and TRBJ1-4; 8 bases line up with TRBD1. Germline V gives CDR1 SEHNR, CDR2 FQNEAQ (reference sequence). This CDR3 spans 14 amino acids. V shed 4 bases and J 8 bases; nucleotides not matched to a gene: 6. Here the CDR3 DNA reads TGTGCCAGCAGCTCCGGGACAGGAACAGAAAAACTGTTTTTT. Amino acids: CASSSGTGTEKLFF.

The gene calls are TRBV19 and TRBJ2-1, with 9 bases lining up with TRBD1. This CDR3 region has 16 residues. J lost 4 bases, V lost 2 bases, and 6 bases had no gene match. Germline V gene data show CDR1 as LNHDA and CDR2 as SQIVND (reference sequence). The CDR3 is CASSIITGQGYNEQFF. CDR3 sequence (DNA): TGTGCCAGTAGTATAATAACGGGACAGGGTTACAATGAGCAGTTCTTC.

The chain employs TRBV25-1 and TRBJ1-4; D gene ambiguous. This CDR3 is built from 16 residues. V was cut by 1 base and J by 8 bases, with 17 bases left in between. Germline assignment: CDR1 MGHDK and CDR2 SYGVNS. CDR3 amino acids: CASSEFYEQEKEKLFF. CDR3 coding DNA: TGTGCCAGCAGTGAATTTTATGAGCAGGAGAAGGAAAAACTGTTTTTT.

The chain uses TRBV5-1 and TRBJ2-7, with a tentative D call TRBD2 (5 bases). Germline V gene lookup returns CDR1 SGHRS and CDR2 YFSETQ. The CDR3 totals 15 residues. Trimming stripped 0 bases from V and 0 bases from J, with 10 bases between. For the CDR3, the DNA is TGCGCCAGCAGCTTGGTTTCGGGAAGCTCCTACGAGCAGTACTTC. This sequence encodes CASSLVSGSSYEQYF.

V gene TRBV24-1 combines with J gene TRBJ2-6, with D perhaps TRBD1 (6 bases). Germline lookup yields CDR1 KGHDR and CDR2 SFDVKD. CDR3 length equals 19 residues. Between the trimmed V and J ends, which lost 7 bases and 1 base, there was a span of 22 bases. CDR3 loop: CATSRTRTEPDSGANVLTF. DNA for the CDR3: TGTGCCACCAGCCGGACCCGGACAGAACCTGATTCTGGGGCCAACGTCCTGACTTTC.

This clone has just a few counts. The J gene is TRBJ1-4, the V gene TRBV2; 8 nucleotides align to TRBD1. This CDR3 has 14 residues. From germline, CDR1 is SNHLY and CDR2 FYNNEI. Losses at the gene ends were 5 bases for V and 8 bases for J; bases not matched to a gene: 7. In DNA, the CDR3 is TGTGCCAGCAGTCCGGGACAGGAGGGGGAAAAACTGTTTTTT. Translated, it gives CASSPGQEGEKLFF.

This chain connects TRBV19 to TRBJ2-3; TRBD2 matches 11 bases. CDR3 size: 16 residues. Per the germline V gene, CDR1 is LNHDA and CDR2 is SQIVND (reference sequence). The trim removed 6 bases at V and 6 bases at J, leaving 11 bases unmatched. The CDR3 DNA is TGTGCCAGTAGCCATCGACTAGCGGGATTGGTGGATACGCAGTATTTT. Protein product: CASSHRLAGLVDTQYF.

This sequence joins TRBV7-9 and TRBJ1-5; no firm D call. The CDR3 covers 14 residues. CDR1 and CDR2 (germline): SEHNR, FQNEAQ (reference sequence). V was trimmed by 3 bases and J by 3 bases, leaving 9 bases between them. The CDR3 spells CASSFTEANQPQHF. The CDR3 DNA reads as TGTGCCAGCAGCTTTACAGAGGCCAATCAGCCCCAGCATTTT. The variable domain in full, completed from reference TRBV7-9 and TRBJ1-5, reads DTGVSQNPRHKITKRGQNVTFRCDPISEHNRLYWYRQTLGQGPEFLTYFQNEAQLEKSRLLSDRFSAERPKGSFSTLEIQRTEQGDSAMYLCASSFTEANQPQHFGDGTRLSIL.

The V gene is TRBV7-9, the J gene TRBJ2-1, with D possibly matching TRBD2 (6 bases). The length of the CDR3 is 16 residues. V gave up 5 bases and J gave up 0 bases, with 14 bases separating them. Germline V lookup: CDR1 SEHNR, CDR2 FQNEAQ (reference sequence). Here the CDR3 DNA reads TGTGCCAGCAGCGTCACCGGGACTTACTCCTACAATGAGCAGTTCTTC. It encodes CASSVTGTYSYNEQFF.

This chain links TRBV10-3 with TRBJ2-7; the match to TRBD1 covers 8 bases. The CDR3 is 14 amino acids. The germline CDR1 and CDR2 sequences are ENHRY and SYGVKD. Trimming removed 5 bases from V and 6 bases from J; junction bases left unmatched: 9. This CDR3 is CAISSGTGASEQYF. CDR3 bases: TGTGCCATCAGTTCAGGGACAGGTGCGTCCGAGCAGTACTTC.

V gene TRBV11-3 combines with J gene TRBJ2-7; the D is unclear. This CDR3 region has 14 residues. V was cut by 1 base and J by 5 bases, with 12 bases left in between. Germline CDR1 reads SGHNT; CDR2 reads YENEEA. CDR3 region: CASSLGPQDHEQYF. The CDR3 DNA sequence: TGTGCCAGCAGCTTAGGACCCCAGGACCACGAGCAGTACTTC.

This clone was counted a single time. The genes are TRBV7-8 and TRBJ1-1; no clear D gene. Deletions cut 5 bases from V and 10 bases from J, with 14 bases between. The germline V gene has CDR1 SGHVS and CDR2 FQNEAQ. The CDR3 runs to 12 residues. CDR3 DNA sequence: TGTGCCAGCAGCCCAACTTCTGTTCGAGCTTTCTTT. It translates to CASSPTSVRAFF.

Concerning this clone: The junction departs from germline at one end; a sequencing error may be responsible. Other DNA sequences in this specimen translate into the identical CDR3. The chain uses TRBV30 and TRBJ1-4; 12 nucleotides line up with TRBD1. The CDR3 runs 16 residues. Germline-derived CDR1 and CDR2 are GTSNPN and SVGIG (reference sequence). As DNA, the CDR3 is TGTGCCTGGAATAGGGACAGGGGGCCCTTGAGAGGAAAACTGTTTTTC. It encodes CAWNRDRGPLRGKLFF.

With respect to this clone: Distinct nucleotide sequences in the sample also encode this CDR3. This sequence joins TRBV3-1 (or the pseudogene TRBV3-2) and TRBJ1-6; D ambiguous. This CDR3 is 14 amino acids long. Between the trimmed V and J ends, which lost 6 bases and 5 bases, there was a span of 11 bases. Germline V lookup: CDR1 LGHDT, CDR2 YNNKEL (reference sequence). This chain's CDR3 is CASSLRTDNSPLHF. Written as DNA, the CDR3 is TGTGCCAGCAGTTTGAGGACGGATAATTCACCCCTCCACTTT.

This clone was observed a few times. J is TRBJ2-7 and V is TRBV21-1; the table's D gene call, TRBD2, was not cross checked with the DNA. TRBV21-1 is a pseudogene locus. The CDR3 is 15 amino acids. The CDR3 loop reads CASSLLAGADYEQYF. CDR3 coding DNA: TGTGCCAGCAGCTTACTAGCGGGGGCCGACTACGAGCAGTACTTC.

The J gene is TRBJ2-3, the V gene TRBV6-5, with 7 bases fitting TRBD2. Unmatched junction bases numbered 4, after V lost 4 bases and J lost 3 bases. Germline V lookup: CDR1 MNHEY, CDR2 SVGAGI. The CDR3 sequence is 14 residues long. Here the CDR3 reads CASSWGGRTDTQYF. The CDR3 DNA reads TGTGCCAGCAGTTGGGGGGGGAGGACAGATACGCAGTATTTT.

The chain carries TRBV3-1 (or the pseudogene TRBV3-2) and TRBJ2-4; 7 positions agree with TRBD1. The CDR3 has 17 residues. Germline CDR1 reads LGHDT; CDR2 reads YNNKEL (reference sequence). V lost 0 bases and J lost 8; bases outside the gene matches: 13. CDR3: CASSQDSRGQPRDIQYF. Written as DNA, the CDR3 is TGTGCCAGCAGCCAAGATAGTCGGGGACAGCCGAGAGACATTCAGTACTTC.

This chain uses TRBV3-1 (or the pseudogene TRBV3-2) with TRBJ2-7; a possible D gene is TRBD1 (6 bases). The CDR3 consists of 15 residues. V was clipped by 5 bases and J by 3 bases, with 17 bases between them. The germline V gene encodes CDR1 LGHDT and CDR2 YNNKEL (reference sequence). CDR3 nucleotides: TGTGCCAGCAGCACCCGACAGGAAACAAACTACGAGCAGTACTTC. Translating it yields CASSTRQETNYEQYF.

V usage is TRBV11-2 and J usage is TRBJ1-1; D gene unclear. From germline, CDR1 is SGHAT and CDR2 FQNNGV. The CDR3 is 15 residues long. V lost 2 bases to trimming and J lost 1 base, with 11 bases between them. Here the CDR3 DNA reads TGTGCCAGCAGCTTAATCCCGCGCACGAACACTGAAGCTTTCTTT. Encoded protein: CASSLIPRTNTEAFF. The full variable domain, its missing parts supplied by reference TRBV11-2 and TRBJ1-1, is EAGVAQSPRYKIIEKRQSVAFWCNPISGHATLYWYQQILGQGPKLLIQFQNNGVVDDSQLPKDRFSAERLKGVDSTLKIQPAKLEDSAVYLCASSLIPRTNTEAFFGQGTRLTVV.

This chain connects TRBV5-6 to TRBJ1-1, with 7 positions matching TRBD1. Trimming cost V 4 bases and J 5 bases; bases outside gene matches: 5. The CDR3 has 13 residues. In germline, CDR1 is SGHDT, CDR2 YYEEEE. The CDR3 DNA follows: TGTGCCAGCAGCGACCCGACAGGGACTGAAGCTTTCTTT. This translates into CASSDPTGTEAFF.

The chain is built from TRBV18 and TRBJ2-1, with D possibly being TRBD2 (5 bases). Germline loops: CDR1 KGHSH, CDR2 LQKENI. Trimming took 1 base from V and 7 from J, leaving 8 bases between them. The CDR3 extends over 13 amino acids. The CDR3 loop reads CASSPQRGNEQFF. The CDR3 bases are TGTGCCAGCTCACCACAGAGAGGGAATGAGCAGTTCTTC.